This TCR beta chain was identified in a study of CD8 T cells in ankylosing spondylitis. Points from the study as a whole: Clones linked to disease were reported to show significant enrichment in matched ankylosing spondylitis synovial fluid. In synovial fluid and blood from reactive arthritis, some motif variants were previously reported. Ankylosing spondylitis blood appeared to carry a characteristic TCR beta motif of eight or nine highly homologous variants.

Quantitative molecular-barcoded 5'-RACE generated the TCR beta libraries. TCRdb fed the 5' RACE reads into MiXCR, producing one record per CDR3 protein. Counted here are about 220,000 distinct CDR3 sequences, about 10% occurring once; the ten biggest clones make up about a fifth. Germline V CDR1 and CDR2: KGHDR, SFDVKD. Trimming took 5 bases from V and 4 from J; bases not matched to a gene: 12. The CDR3 covers 17 residues. This clonotype came up many times. Its antigen is currently unknown. Sequenced input: blood, either unsorted or a sorted T cell fraction (not recorded which). The V call is TRBV24-1, the J call TRBJ2-2; 7 nucleotides agree with TRBD1. This receptor was identified in a male donor with ankylosing spondylitis or in good health (not recorded which). The DNA of the CDR3 is TGTGCCACCAGTGGTTCAACAGGGGCTCCGTTCACCGGGGAGCTGTTTTTT. It codes for CATSGSTGAPFTGELFF.